This T cell receptor (beta chain) was sequenced in a study of cytomegalovirus exposure and HLA in healthy donors. The study ran its PCR with 60 Vbeta and 13 Jbeta primers. Sequenced by immunoSEQ multiplex PCR; TCRdb stores in-frame clones only, minus some. The table records about 150,000 clones, around 84% of them present only once. The germline V gene encodes CDR1 SGHAT and CDR2 FQNNGV. V was shortened by 7 bases and J by 4 bases, with 19 bases between the two germline ends. The CDR3 totals 15 residues. The sequence derives from a man between 50 and 59 years old in good health and CMV-seropositive. The rearrangement links TRBV11-2 to TRBJ1-2; maybe TRBD1 (5 bases). Material: PBMCs. This CDR3 is CASTNESGYAYGYTF. The CDR3, as DNA: TGTGCCAGCACCAATGAGTCAGGGTATGCCTATGGCTACACCTTC.